This T cell receptor beta chain was profiled in a study of CD8+ T cells in alopecia areata. Study details: A regimen of oral tofacitinib, 5 to 10 mg twice daily, was given to treated patients. Using the percentage of affected scalp area, treated patients' severity was scored.

This clone was seen more than once but under ten times. The antigen is unknown. The sample's treatment: oral pan-JAK inhibitor, 5-10 mg twice daily. Lesional scalp punch biopsies and peripheral blood came from alopecia areata patients. CDR1 GTSNPN and CDR2 SVGIG come from the germline V gene (reference sequence). The V gene lost 5 bases and the J gene lost 0 bases, with 13 bases spanning the gap. The CDR3 runs to 14 residues. cDNA serving as the sequencing template came from extracted, reverse transcribed RNA. Clones were sequenced by immunoSEQ multiplex PCR, and TCRdb holds only the in-frame ones, with some missing. The data show roughly 210,000 clones, approximately 45% seen once. Study observations and caveats: While patients received tofacitinib, many expanded lesional clones remained present in scalp and blood.

The starting material was CD4+ T cells sorted from blood, obtained at approximately week 39, from a patient treated with tofacitinib. The TCR sequence derives from a human donor with alopecia areata. The rearrangement links TRBV30 to TRBJ1-1; possible D gene TRBD1, 5 bases. The CDR3 reads CAWDPGTVNTEAFF. In nucleotides, the CDR3 is TGTGCCTGGGATCCCGGGACGGTGAACACTGAAGCTTTCTTT.